This record looks at one T cell receptor beta chain sequence and its context. The specificity of this receptor is unknown. No base quality information exists; no much larger clone differs at one position. Ends trimmed: V by 0 bases, J by 7 bases; bases unmatched to a gene: 13. The germline V gene provides CDR1 LGHNA and CDR2 YSLEER. The CDR3 contains 18 residues, cysteine and phenylalanine counted. Only the CDR3 DNA stays, 54 bases, in frame from base 1. Genomic DNA was isolated from the sorted cells so that the TCRbeta CDR3 region could be sequenced. The immunoSEQ Assay was used for sequencing of TCRbeta CDR3 regions. TCRdb provides this immuneACCESS table in a form limited to in-frame rearrangements. Some clones are lacking; in checked studies, under half of them reflect an unresolved V gene, and why the rest are absent is not known. The sample table records around 80,000 clones; about 90% of these occur just once. The top ten clonotypes cover approximately 8% of the sample.

Patients with autoimmune disease history or receiving systemic immunosuppression were excluded from the trial. Peripheral blood for TCR sequencing was collected from all dose cohorts at baseline, on cycle 4 day 1, and on cycle 7 day 1. The samples were taken from a phase I, first-in-human, multicenter, open-label dose-escalation trial of ivuxolimab. The trial enrolled adults with locally advanced or metastatic head and neck squamous cell, hepatocellular, melanoma or renal cell carcinoma. CD4+ and CD8+ T cells were sorted separately from peripheral blood before TCR sequencing. The data stem from a study of OX40 agonist ivuxolimab in advanced cancers. General notes on the study: Ivuxolimab was an agonistic, fully human IgG2 monoclonal antibody directed against OX40 (CD134), a costimulatory receptor. Prior anti-PD-1, anti-PD-L1 or anti-CTLA-4 therapy was permitted, and checkpoint inhibitors had been received by approximately 39% of dose-escalation patients. The dose-escalation cohort was roughly 80% male with a mean age of around 64 years, ranging from roughly 20 to 80. Among the roughly 52 dose-escalation patients, 19 had hepatocellular carcinoma, some 15 melanoma, 9 renal cell carcinoma and 9 head and neck cancer. Intravenous ivuxolimab was administered to patients every 2 weeks at six dose levels: 0.01, 0.1, 0.3, 1.5, 3 and 10 mg/kg. Peripheral TCRbeta sequencing aimed to test whether ivuxolimab altered TCR sequence diversity and caused clonal T-cell expansion. The paper covers the monotherapy dose-escalation part of the phase I ivuxolimab trial, which included N of about 50 patients. Partial responses were achieved by three dose-escalation patients, of whom one had hepatocellular carcinoma and two had cutaneous melanoma.

Study-wide findings and limitations: Low levels of normalized T-cell clonal expansion were also seen in some patients who did not respond. Partial responders in the 0.1-3.0 mg/kg groups had among the lowest normalized peripheral clonal expansion, especially among CD8+ T cells. At doses of 0.1 to 3.0 mg/kg, clonal expansion of both CD4+ and CD8+ blood T cells was observed from baseline to week 6. Antigen specificity was not determined for the clonally expanded peripheral T cells. After ivuxolimab, CD8+ T cells had more expanded clones than CD4+ T cells on average.

The sequence derives from an adult with an advanced solid tumor such as melanoma, head and neck, liver or kidney cancer. Here the chain combines TRBV4-3 and TRBJ2-1; TRBD2 matches 9 bases in the middle. Sequencing was performed on CD4+ or CD8+ T cells sorted from blood, taken in a trial of the OX40 agonist ivuxolimab. The CDR3 reads as follows: CASSQDRFGGGGANEQFF. The DNA reads as follows: TGCGCCAGCAGCCAAGATAGGTTCGGTGGCGGGGGGGCGAATGAGCAGTTCTTC.